The text below deals with one T cell receptor beta chain. What it binds is unknown. Germline lookup yields CDR1 LNHDA and CDR2 SQIVND (reference sequence). Trimming removed 3 bases at V and 9 bases at J, with 12 bases between. CDR3 length equals 13 residues. Sequencing was performed with immunoSEQ multiplex PCR; in TCRdb, only in-frame clones are kept and a portion is missing. The data hold over 50,000 clones, with 81% observed a single time. Described time point: week 5, during vaccination. Vaccine doses each comprised 300 ug of mutant IDH1 20-mer peptide, with topical imiquimod. This sample is part of a study of a mutant IDH1 vaccine in newly diagnosed glioma. Study-level information: Most patients had received both radiotherapy and temozolomide, the prior options being radiotherapy, temozolomide, or both.

Sequences were derived from PBMCs, sampled from a glioma patient whose treatment included an IDH1 peptide vaccine. The clonotype originates from a man aged 25-40 years with glioma. This chain connects TRBV19 to TRBJ2-1; D uncertain. The CDR3 here is CASSIGSVSEQFF. DNA for the CDR3: TGTGCCAGTAGTATTGGGTCCGTAAGTGAGCAGTTCTTC. The full variable domain, in which reference TRBV19 and TRBJ2-1 provide the parts outside the CDR3, is DGGITQSPKYLFRKEGQNVTLSCEQNLNHDAMYWYRQDPGQGLRLIYYSQIVNDFQKGDIAEGYSVSREKKESFPLTVTSAQKNPTAFYLCASSIGSVSEQFFGPGTRLTVL.